This TCR beta chain was captured in a study of T cell responses to AZD1222 COVID-19 vaccine. Study overall: Second-dose intervals near 4 or 12 weeks were combined.

This CDR3 has 15 amino acids. V was shortened by 0 bases and J by 6 bases, with 15 bases between the two germline ends. Germline CDR1 and CDR2: SEHNR and FQNEAQ (reference sequence). Sequencing was performed with immunoSEQ multiplex PCR; in TCRdb, only in-frame clones are kept and a portion is missing. The profile shows approximately 190,000 clones, approximately 90% of them singletons. The chain couples TRBV7-9 to TRBJ2-7, with D unclear. This receptor was identified in an adult in good health. The material sequenced was peripheral blood, taken on day 0 of AZD1222 vaccination. The CDR3 nucleotides read TGTGCCAGCAGCTTAGCCGGACCTAGGGTCTCCGAGCAGTACTTC. It is translated as CASSLAGPRVSEQYF. The full variable domain, its missing parts supplied by reference TRBV7-9 and TRBJ2-7, is DTGVSQNPRHKITKRGQNVTFRCDPISEHNRLYWYRQTLGQGPEFLTYFQNEAQLEKSRLLSDRFSAERPKGSFSTLEIQRTEQGDSAMYLCASSLAGPRVSEQYFGPGTRLTVT.